These 8 T cell receptor beta chains were sequenced from one sample in a study of T cells in Graves' hyperthyroidism and ophthalmopathy. Authors of the study amplified TCR beta CDR3 regions from RNA transcripts. HTBI primers were the set used in a first-round RT-PCR of the TCR CDR3. TCRdb analysed the multiplex PCR reads with MiXCR anew, one entry per CDR3 protein. The sample holds more than 300,000 distinct CDR3 sequences, about 18% seen once. Sequencing used blood. The origin of the receptors is a woman in her thirties with Graves' hyperthyroidism that later progressed to Graves' ophthalmopathy.

The CDR3 reads CASSVFGTDTQYF. In nucleotides, the CDR3 is TGTGCCAGCAGCGTTTTTGGAACAGATACGCAGTATTTT. The J gene is TRBJ2-3, the V gene TRBV9, with no clear D. V was shortened by 2 bases and J by 3 bases, with 7 bases between the two germline ends. The CDR3 runs to 13 residues. Germline assignment: CDR1 SGDLS and CDR2 YYNGEE. Drawing the rest from reference TRBV9 and TRBJ2-3, the complete variable domain is DSGVTQTPKHLITATGQRVTLRCSPRSGDLSVYWYQQSLDQGLQFLIQYYNGEERAKGNILERFSAQQFPDLHSELNLSSLELGDSALYFCASSVFGTDTQYFGPGTRLTVL.

This clonotype was counted many times. J is TRBJ2-7 and V is TRBV20-1, with D unresolved. The ends were cut back, 3 bases at V and 3 bases at J, with 9 bases in the middle. Germline CDR1 DFQATT, CDR2 SNEGSKA (reference sequence). The CDR3 length is 12 residues. Here the CDR3 DNA reads TGCAGTGCTAGGGGAACTTACTACGAGCAGTACTTC. Translating gives CSARGTYYEQYF.

The genes are TRBV2 and TRBJ2-7; D possibly corresponds to TRBD2 (5 bases). V dropped 9 bases and J dropped 3 bases, with 12 bases sitting between them. This CDR3 has 12 amino acids. CDR1 and CDR2 (germline): SNHLY, FYNNEI. CDR3: CARREGDYEQYF. CDR3 sequence (DNA): TGTGCCAGACGAGAGGGAGACTACGAGCAGTACTTC.

This clonotype was picked up many times. This chain links TRBV30 with TRBJ2-3; 7 nucleotides match TRBD1. The length of the CDR3 is 16 residues. The germline V gene has CDR1 GTSNPN and CDR2 SVGIG (reference sequence). V lost 1 base and J lost 2; bases outside the gene matches: 9. CDR3 bases: TGTGCCTGGAGTGCTGGACAGGCCGCGCACACAGATACGCAGTATTTT. This translates into CAWSAGQAAHTDTQYF.

This clonotype was recorded a few times. DNA of the CDR3: TGCGCCAGCAGCCCGAACGGGGGGGGGTCCTACAATGAGCAGTTCTTC. This translates into CASSPNGGGSYNEQFF. The chain uses TRBV5-1 and TRBJ2-1, with 8 nucleotides matching TRBD2. The V and J ends lost 4 bases and 1 base, in that order; junction bases with no gene match: 7. CDR1 and CDR2 from the germline V gene are SGHRS and YFSETQ. The CDR3 length is 16 residues.

The V call is TRBV2, the J call TRBJ1-2, with 9 positions matching TRBD1. After removal of 6 bases from V and 8 bases from J, the junction contained 13 bases not matched to a gene. The CDR3 contains 15 residues. Germline V gene sequence: CDR1 SNHLY, CDR2 FYNNEI. The CDR3 bases are TGTGCCAGCAGGGGGGGACAGGGCTTTATCGGGGGCTACACCTTC. Its translation is CASRGGQGFIGGYTF.

This clonotype was found many times. This rearrangement joins TRBV9 to TRBJ2-1; 14 nucleotides line up with TRBD2. V was pared by 0 bases and J by 9 bases, with 2 bases of the junction left unmatched. This CDR3 is built from 15 residues. CDR1 SGDLS and CDR2 YYNGEE come from the germline V gene. In DNA form, the CDR3 reads TGTGCCAGCAGCGTAGGACTAGCGGGGGGGACTGAGCAGTTCTTC. Protein sequence: CASSVGLAGGTEQFF.

The V call is TRBV2, the J call TRBJ2-6, with TRBD1 identical over 11 bases. CDR1 is SNHLY, CDR2 FYNNEI, per germline. The CDR3 spans 17 residues. The junction had 6 bases not matched to a gene; V was cut back by 6 bases and J by 2 bases. The CDR3, as DNA: TGTGCCAGCAGCCGGACAGGGGGCTACCCTGGGGCCAACGTCCTGACTTTC. Residues: CASSRTGGYPGANVLTF.